These 16 T cell receptor beta chains came from one sample sequenced in a study of blood T cells in healthy people across ages. A sample-barcoded 5' primer and a J-beta primer mix were used in a second PCR of about 7 to 12 cycles. TCRdb reanalysed the 5' RACE reads using MiXCR and keeps one entry per CDR3 protein. The sample contains about 700,000 distinct CDR3 sequences, approximately 29% of which appear only once. The sequenced sample consisted of blood. These receptors were taken from a woman older than 75 in good health.

The V gene is TRBV29-1, the J gene TRBJ2-3, with D tentatively TRBD2 (6 bases). Trimming stripped 8 bases from V and 8 bases from J, with 20 bases between. The CDR3 contains 13 residues. Germline V gives CDR1 SQVTM, CDR2 ANQGSEA. DNA of the CDR3: TGCAGCTTGAGGCGGGGACCGACTGGTACGCAGTATTTT. Translation: CSLRRGPTGTQYF.

This clonotype was seen at least ten times. The chain has TRBV29-1 and TRBJ1-4, with a possible D match to TRBD1 (6 bases). Trimming removed 4 bases from V and 3 bases from J, with 12 bases in between. Looked up from germline, CDR1 is SQVTM and CDR2 is ANQGSEA. This CDR3 spans 14 amino acids. CDR3 DNA: TGCAGCGTTGGCTGGGGGGCCGCTAATGAAAAACTGTTTTTT. Protein: CSVGWGAANEKLFF.

Many counts were recorded for this clonotype. This chain links TRBV5-5 with TRBJ2-7; tentatively, D is TRBD2 (6 bases). The V gene lost 3 bases and the J gene lost 3 bases, with 10 bases spanning the gap. This CDR3 has 13 amino acids. The germline gives CDR1 SGHKS, CDR2 YYEKEE (reference sequence). CDR3 residues: CASSSEGVYEQYF. CDR3 DNA: TGTGCCAGCAGCTCGGAGGGCGTCTACGAGCAGTACTTC. Combining the CDR3 with reference TRBV5-5 and TRBJ2-7 gives the whole variable domain DAGVTQSPTHLIKTRGQQVTLRCSPISGHKSVSWYQQVLGQGPQFIFQYYEKEERGRGNFPDRFSARQFPNYSSELNVNALLLGDSALYLCASSSEGVYEQYFGPGTRLTVT.

This clonotype was detected ten times or more. The rearrangement joins TRBV6-5 to TRBJ2-1, with 12 bases fitting TRBD2. The V and J ends lost 8 bases and 6 bases, in that order; junction bases with no gene match: 8. In germline, CDR1 is MNHEY, CDR2 SVGAGI. The CDR3 contains 15 residues. CDR3 region: CASRPLAGGPNEQFF. In DNA, the CDR3 is TGTGCCAGCCGCCCCCTAGCGGGGGGGCCCAATGAGCAGTTCTTC.

This clonotype has ten or more counts. Written as DNA, the CDR3 is TGCGCCAGCAGCCCGGAAGGAGGCTACGAGCAGTACTTC. This sequence encodes CASSPEGGYEQYF. The V call is TRBV5-1, the J call TRBJ2-7; maybe TRBD2 (5 bases). This CDR3 region has 13 residues. Germline CDR1 SGHRS, CDR2 YFSETQ. V was pared by 4 bases and J by 3 bases, with 11 bases between.

The chain uses TRBV6-6 and TRBJ1-5, with D unresolved. Germline CDR1 is MNHNY and CDR2 is SVGAGI (reference sequence). The length of the CDR3 is 15 residues. The V end lost 1 base, the J end lost 7 bases, and 14 bases lay between the germline ends. CDR3 protein: CASSYWTLEPQPQHF. The CDR3 bases are TGTGCCAGCAGTTACTGGACCTTGGAGCCCCAGCCCCAGCATTTT.

This clonotype was recorded at least ten times. This chain joins TRBV4-3 and TRBJ2-1; perhaps TRBD2 as D (6 bases). CDR3 length: 15 amino acids. Germline V gene lookup returns CDR1 LGHNA and CDR2 YSLEER. Trimming pared 1 base from V and 7 bases from J, leaving 14 bases between. CDR3 protein: CASSQGAGSLNEQFF. The CDR3 region has the DNA TGCGCCAGCAGCCAAGGGGCGGGGTCCCTGAATGAGCAGTTCTTC.

This clonotype was seen ten or more times. The genes are TRBV15 and TRBJ1-5, with TRBD1 matching over 9 bases. The CDR3 loop spans 15 amino acids. The germline V gene has CDR1 LNHNV and CDR2 YYDKDF (reference sequence). With 0 bases clipped from V and 7 bases from J, the junction kept 4 bases outside the gene matches. The CDR3 DNA reads as TGTGCCACCAGCAGAGAACAGGGGGCTGCGCAGCCCCAGCATTTT. It specifies CATSREQGAAQPQHF.

This clonotype has ten or more counts. The chain joins TRBV4-2 to TRBJ2-3; 9 bases are shared with TRBD2. Trimming at V came to 0 bases and at J to 0 bases, leaving 4 bases not matched to a gene. Germline V gene lookup returns CDR1 LGHNA and CDR2 YNFKEQ. The CDR3 has 17 residues. The CDR3 is CASSQEGLALSTDTQYF. CDR3 in DNA: TGTGCCAGCAGCCAAGAGGGACTAGCCCTGAGCACAGATACGCAGTATTTT.

This clonotype was recorded many times. The CDR3 nucleotides read TGTGCCACCAGCAGAGTGGGGGTAGGTGGTACGCAGTATTTT. Its protein product is CATSRVGVGGTQYF. The rearrangement links TRBV15 to TRBJ2-3; D possibly matches TRBD1 or TRBD2 (5 bases each). The germline CDR1 and CDR2 sequences are LNHNV and YYDKDF (reference sequence). The V and J ends lost 1 base and 8 bases respectively, with 13 bases between them. The CDR3 has 14 amino acids. Based on the CDR3 plus reference TRBV15 and TRBJ2-3, the full variable domain is DAMVIQNPRYQVTQFGKPVTLSCSQTLNHNVMYWYQQKSSQAPKLLFHYYDKDFNNEADTPDNFQSRRPNTSFCFLDIRSPGLGDTAMYLCATSRVGVGGTQYFGPGTRLTVL.

The chain combines TRBV30 with TRBJ2-7; D tentatively fits TRBD1 or TRBD2 (7 bases each). This CDR3 region has 14 residues. Trimming removed 3 bases at V and 2 bases at J, with 14 bases between. Germline lookup yields CDR1 GTSNPN and CDR2 SVGIG (reference sequence). The CDR3 bases are TGTGCCTGGAGGCGACAGGGAGGGCCCTACGAGCAGTACTTC. It is translated as CAWRRQGGPYEQYF.

The chain uses TRBV7-2 and TRBJ2-1; 9 positions agree with TRBD2. Per the germline V gene, CDR1 is SGHTA and CDR2 is FQGNSA. The CDR3 sequence is 13 residues long. The junction had 2 bases not matched to a gene; V was cut back by 5 bases and J by 6 bases. The CDR3 bases are TGTGCCAGCAGCAGGACTAGCGCCAATGAGCAGTTCTTC. Translating it yields CASSRTSANEQFF.

Concerning this clonotype: One base away lies a much larger clone, so this may be a sequencing read error. The V gene is TRBV4-3, the J gene TRBJ1-1; 7 nucleotides match TRBD1. The CDR3 runs 13 residues. Germline values: CDR1 LGHNA, CDR2 YSLEER. Written as DNA, the CDR3 is TGCGCCAGCAGGATGGGACAGAACGCTGAAGCTTTCTTT. The encoded protein is CASRMGQNAEAFF.

This clonotype was detected many times. This CDR3 is CSAIKRPLNQPQHF. As DNA, the CDR3 is TGCAGTGCCATAAAGAGGCCCCTAAATCAGCCCCAGCATTTT. V is TRBV20-1 and J is TRBJ1-5; D not resolved. This CDR3 is built from 14 residues. Trimming removed 6 bases from V and 4 bases from J, with 16 bases in between. CDR1 and CDR2 (germline): DFQATT, SNEGSKA (reference sequence).

The table lists this clonotype with many counts. V and J are TRBV6-6 and TRBJ2-5; D may correspond to TRBD1 or TRBD2 (5 bases each). The CDR3 is made up of 13 amino acids. From germline, CDR1 is MNHNY and CDR2 SVGAGI (reference sequence). V dropped 2 bases and J dropped 7 bases, with 11 bases sitting between them. CDR3 in amino acids: CASSYLLGGTQYF. Here the CDR3 DNA reads TGTGCCAGCAGTTACCTCCTTGGGGGGACCCAGTACTTC.

This sequence joins TRBV3-1 and TRBJ1-5; 9 positions match TRBD1. This CDR3 spans 17 amino acids. The germline V gene encodes CDR1 LGHDT and CDR2 YNNKEL (reference sequence). Trimming cost V 1 base and J 5 bases; bases outside gene matches: 9. As DNA, the CDR3 is TGTGCCAGCAGCCAAGGTGGGGGGACAGGGTTTGATCAGCCCCAGCATTTT. Its translation: CASSQGGGTGFDQPQHF.